Below are 8 T cell receptor beta chains sequenced from a single sample in a study of shared clonotypes between healthy human individuals. The table came from immunoSEQ multiplex PCR; TCRdb's copy has only in-frame clones and leaves some out. This table has roughly 2 million clones, roughly 95% appearing once. The material sequenced was naive CD4+ T cells sorted from blood. Sample subset: CD45RA+ positively selected. The receptor set was obtained from a man aged 18 to 29 in good health.

Turning to this clone: The sample contains more than one DNA sequence encoding this CDR3. The chain combines TRBV5-1 with TRBJ1-2; D possibly corresponds to TRBD1 (5 bases). Germline CDR1 is SGHRS and CDR2 is YFSETQ. The CDR3 totals 14 residues. V dropped 4 bases and J dropped 1 base, with 11 bases sitting between them. CDR3 nucleotides: TGCGCCAGCAGCCCCGGGACTGTTAACTATGGCTACACCTTC. As protein: CASSPGTVNYGYTF.

The chain carries TRBV14 and TRBJ2-7; D may be TRBD1 (5 bases). The germline V gene encodes CDR1 SGHDN and CDR2 FVKESK. V was cut by 1 base and J by 6 bases, with 10 bases left in between. This CDR3 has 13 amino acids. The CDR3 spells CASSQVGAGEQYF. CDR3 coding DNA: TGTGCCAGCAGCCAAGTAGGGGCCGGCGAGCAGTACTTC.

This clone was seen just once. V is TRBV7-9 and J is TRBJ1-1; D gene ambiguous. V was shortened by 3 bases and J by 1 base, with 15 bases between the two germline ends. Per germline, CDR1 SEHNR and CDR2 FQNEAQ (reference sequence). This CDR3 comprises 16 residues. CDR3 protein: CASSFWTASKNTEAFF. In nucleotides, the CDR3 is TGTGCCAGCAGCTTCTGGACGGCGTCCAAGAACACTGAAGCTTTCTTT.

This sequence joins TRBV5-4 and TRBJ1-4; D remains unclear. The CDR3 has 19 amino acids. Per the germline V gene, CDR1 is SGHNT and CDR2 is YYREEE (reference sequence). Between the trimmed V and J ends, which lost 2 bases and 0 bases, there was a span of 20 bases. CDR3 protein: CASSFGQSRLHATNEKLFF. The CDR3 region has the DNA TGTGCCAGCAGCTTCGGGCAATCTCGGCTACATGCAACTAATGAAAAACTGTTTTTT. The full variable domain, in which reference TRBV5-4 and TRBJ1-4 provide the parts outside the CDR3, is ETGVTQSPTHLIKTRGQQVTLRCSSQSGHNTVSWYQQALGQGPQFIFQYYREEENGRGNFPPRFSGLQFPNYSSELNVNALELDDSALYLCASSFGQSRLHATNEKLFFGSGTQLSVL.

The J gene is TRBJ2-7, the V gene TRBV18, with 7 bases lining up with TRBD1. The J segment lost 0 bases and the V segment lost 5 bases, leaving 1 base of the junction unmatched. The CDR3 has 13 residues. Germline CDR1 is KGHSH and CDR2 is LQKENI. Here the CDR3 DNA reads TGTGCCAGCTCAAAGGGGGCCTCCTACGAGCAGTACTTC. Protein: CASSKGASYEQYF.

The chain carries TRBV27 and TRBJ1-6; a weak D match, TRBD1 (6 bases). Trimming left V 9 bases short and J 6 bases short, with 18 bases between. This CDR3 comprises 15 residues. CDR1 MNHEY and CDR2 SMNVEV come from the germline V gene (reference sequence). For the CDR3, the DNA is TGTGCCAGTCTCTCCTGGGGGCAACCTAATTCACCCCTCCACTTT. This sequence encodes CASLSWGQPNSPLHF.

V usage is TRBV7-9 and J usage is TRBJ1-4; D not resolved. CDR3 length: 13 residues. Germline V CDR1 and CDR2: SEHNR, FQNEAQ (reference sequence). V lost 5 bases, J lost 8 bases, and 12 bases lay in between. The DNA for the CDR3 is TGTGCCAGCAGCGATCAAGTACCAGAAAAACTGTTTTTT. Translation: CASSDQVPEKLFF.

The chain couples TRBV7-9 to TRBJ2-5; 8 bases agree with TRBD1. The CDR3 loop spans 15 amino acids. Germline CDR1 reads SEHNR; CDR2 reads FQNEAQ (reference sequence). V trimming: 6 bases; J trimming: 5 bases; junction bases outside the gene matches: 11. This CDR3 is CASRQTGTGVETQYF. The CDR3 region has the DNA TGTGCCAGCAGACAGACCGGGACAGGAGTCGAGACCCAGTACTTC.